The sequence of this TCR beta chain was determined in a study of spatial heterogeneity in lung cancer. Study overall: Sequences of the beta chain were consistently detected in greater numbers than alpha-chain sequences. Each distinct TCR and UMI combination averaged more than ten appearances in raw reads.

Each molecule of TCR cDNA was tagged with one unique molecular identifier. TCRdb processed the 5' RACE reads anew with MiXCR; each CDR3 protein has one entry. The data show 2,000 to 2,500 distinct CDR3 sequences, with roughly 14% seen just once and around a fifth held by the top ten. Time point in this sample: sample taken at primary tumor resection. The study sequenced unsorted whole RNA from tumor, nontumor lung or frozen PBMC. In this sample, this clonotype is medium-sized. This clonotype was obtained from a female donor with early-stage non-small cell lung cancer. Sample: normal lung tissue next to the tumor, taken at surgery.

The CDR3 loop reads CASIPRGSAQNTEAFF. The CDR3 DNA is TGTGCCAGCATCCCGAGGGGGTCGGCGCAGAACACTGAAGCTTTCTTT. The chain uses TRBV6-1 and TRBJ1-1; a possible D gene is TRBD1 (6 bases). Germline CDR1 is MNHNS and CDR2 is SASEGT. The CDR3 loop spans 16 amino acids. Trimming took off 7 bases at V and 1 base at J, with 19 bases between the two ends.